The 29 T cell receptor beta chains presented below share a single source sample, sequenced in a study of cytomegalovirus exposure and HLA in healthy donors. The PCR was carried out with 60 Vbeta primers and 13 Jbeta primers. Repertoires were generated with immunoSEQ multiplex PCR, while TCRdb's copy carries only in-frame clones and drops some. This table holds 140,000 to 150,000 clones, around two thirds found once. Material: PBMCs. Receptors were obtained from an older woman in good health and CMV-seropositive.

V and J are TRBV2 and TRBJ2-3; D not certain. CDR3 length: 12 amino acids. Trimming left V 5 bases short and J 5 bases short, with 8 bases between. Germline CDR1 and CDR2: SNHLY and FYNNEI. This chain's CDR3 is CASSMELDTQYF. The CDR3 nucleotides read TGTGCCAGCAGTATGGAGTTAGATACGCAGTATTTT.

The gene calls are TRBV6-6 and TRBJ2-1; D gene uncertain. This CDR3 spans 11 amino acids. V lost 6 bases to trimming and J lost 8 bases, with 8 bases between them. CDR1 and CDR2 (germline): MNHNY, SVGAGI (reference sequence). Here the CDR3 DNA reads TGTGCCAGCAGCGGTGGAGATGAGCAGTTCTTC. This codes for CASSGGDEQFF.

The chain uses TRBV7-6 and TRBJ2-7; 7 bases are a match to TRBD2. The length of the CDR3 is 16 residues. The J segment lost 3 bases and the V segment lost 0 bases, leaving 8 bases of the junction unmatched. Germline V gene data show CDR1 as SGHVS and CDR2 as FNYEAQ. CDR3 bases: TGTGCCAGCAGCTTAGCATCCGGGACGGGGGGCTACGAGCAGTACTTC. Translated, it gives CASSLASGTGGYEQYF. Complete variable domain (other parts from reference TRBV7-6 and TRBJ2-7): GAGVSQSPRYKVTKRGQDVALRCDPISGHVSLYWYRQALGQGPEFLTYFNYEAQQDKSGLPNDRFSAERPEGSISTLTIQRTEQRDSAMYRCASSLASGTGGYEQYFGPGTRLTVT.

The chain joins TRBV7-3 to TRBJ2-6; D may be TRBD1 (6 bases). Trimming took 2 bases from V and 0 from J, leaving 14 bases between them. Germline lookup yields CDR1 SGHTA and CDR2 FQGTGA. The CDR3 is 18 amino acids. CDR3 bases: TGTGCCAGCAGCTTACATCAGGGGCTAATCTCTGGGGCCAACGTCCTGACTTTC. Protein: CASSLHQGLISGANVLTF.

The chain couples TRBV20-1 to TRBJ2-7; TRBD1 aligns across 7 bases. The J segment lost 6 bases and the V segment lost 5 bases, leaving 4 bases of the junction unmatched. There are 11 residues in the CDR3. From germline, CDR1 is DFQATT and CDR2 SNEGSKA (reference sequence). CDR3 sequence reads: CSARTGAEQYF. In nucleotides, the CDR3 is TGCAGTGCTCGTACAGGGGCCGAGCAGTACTTC.

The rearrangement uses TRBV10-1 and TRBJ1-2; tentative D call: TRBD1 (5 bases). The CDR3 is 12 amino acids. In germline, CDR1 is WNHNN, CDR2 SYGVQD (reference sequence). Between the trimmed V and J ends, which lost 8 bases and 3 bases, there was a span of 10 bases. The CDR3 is CASAGLHYGYTF. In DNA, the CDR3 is TGCGCCAGCGCAGGGCTACACTATGGCTACACCTTC.

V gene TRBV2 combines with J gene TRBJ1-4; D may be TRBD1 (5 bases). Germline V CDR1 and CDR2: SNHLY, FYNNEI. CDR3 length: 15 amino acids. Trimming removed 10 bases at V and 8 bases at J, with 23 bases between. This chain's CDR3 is CATKGEGAWGEKLFF. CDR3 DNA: TGTGCCACCAAAGGGGAAGGGGCCTGGGGAGAAAAACTGTTTTTT. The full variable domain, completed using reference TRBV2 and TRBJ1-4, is EPEVTQTPSHQVTQMGQEVILRCVPISNHLYFYWYRQILGQKVEFLVSFYNNEISEKSEIFDDQFSVERPDGSNFTLKIRSTKLEDSAMYFCATKGEGAWGEKLFFGSGTQLSVL.

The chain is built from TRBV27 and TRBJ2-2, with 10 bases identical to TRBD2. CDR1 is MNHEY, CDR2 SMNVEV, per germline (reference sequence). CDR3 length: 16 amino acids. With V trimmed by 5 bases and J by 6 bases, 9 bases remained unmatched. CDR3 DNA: TGTGCCAGCAGTGAAAACTCCGGGACTAGCGCCGGGGAGCTGTTTTTT. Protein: CASSENSGTSAGELFF.

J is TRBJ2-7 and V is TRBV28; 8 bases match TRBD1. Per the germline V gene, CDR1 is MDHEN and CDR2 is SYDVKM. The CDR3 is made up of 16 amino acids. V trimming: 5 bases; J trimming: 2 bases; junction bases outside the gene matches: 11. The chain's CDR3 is CASSHISGQDPYEQYF. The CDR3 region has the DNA TGTGCCAGCAGTCACATATCGGGACAGGACCCCTACGAGCAGTACTTC.

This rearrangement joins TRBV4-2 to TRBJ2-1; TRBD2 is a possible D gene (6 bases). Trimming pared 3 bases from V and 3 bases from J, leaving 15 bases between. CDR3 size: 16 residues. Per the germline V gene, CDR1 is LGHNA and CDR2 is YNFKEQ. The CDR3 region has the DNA TGTGCCAGCAGCCAGCACACCGGGACTTACTACAATGAGCAGTTCTTC. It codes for CASSQHTGTYYNEQFF.

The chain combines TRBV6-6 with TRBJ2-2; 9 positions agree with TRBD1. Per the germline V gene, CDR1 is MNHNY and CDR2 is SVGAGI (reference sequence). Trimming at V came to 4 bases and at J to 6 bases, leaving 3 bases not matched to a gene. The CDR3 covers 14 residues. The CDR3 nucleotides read TGTGCCAGCAGTTCGGGACAGGGAGCCGGGGAGCTGTTTTTT. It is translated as CASSSGQGAGELFF.

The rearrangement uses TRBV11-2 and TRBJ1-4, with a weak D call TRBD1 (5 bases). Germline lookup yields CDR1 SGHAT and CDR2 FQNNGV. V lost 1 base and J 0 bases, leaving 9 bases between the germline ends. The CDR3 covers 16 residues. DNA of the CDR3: TGTGCCAGCAGCTTAGGGGGCCTCACAACTAATGAAAAACTGTTTTTT. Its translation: CASSLGGLTTNEKLFF.

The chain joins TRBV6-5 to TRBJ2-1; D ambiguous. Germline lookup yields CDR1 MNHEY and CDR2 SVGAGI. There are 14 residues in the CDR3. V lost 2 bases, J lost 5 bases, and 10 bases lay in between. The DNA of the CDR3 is TGTGCCAGCAGTTACGACCGAGGCCACAATGAGCAGTTCTTC. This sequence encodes CASSYDRGHNEQFF.

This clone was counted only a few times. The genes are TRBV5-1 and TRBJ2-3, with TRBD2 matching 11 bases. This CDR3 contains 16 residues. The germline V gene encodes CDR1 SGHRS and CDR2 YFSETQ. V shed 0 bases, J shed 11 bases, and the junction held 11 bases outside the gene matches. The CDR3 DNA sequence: TGCGCCAGCAGCTTGGTGGCCGGGACTAGCGGTGAATGGCAGTATTTT. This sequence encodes CASSLVAGTSGEWQYF.

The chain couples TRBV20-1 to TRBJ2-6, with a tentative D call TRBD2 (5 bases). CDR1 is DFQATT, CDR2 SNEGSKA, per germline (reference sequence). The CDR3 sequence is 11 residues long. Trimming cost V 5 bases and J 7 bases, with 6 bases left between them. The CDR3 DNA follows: TGCAGTGCTGAGGGAGCCAACGTCCTGACTTTC. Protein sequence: CSAEGANVLTF.

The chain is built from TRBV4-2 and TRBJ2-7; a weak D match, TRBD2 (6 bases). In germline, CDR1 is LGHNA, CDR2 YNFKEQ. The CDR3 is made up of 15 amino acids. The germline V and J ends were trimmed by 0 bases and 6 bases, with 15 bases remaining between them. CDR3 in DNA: TGTGCCAGCAGCCAAGATCGGGGAGGAGGGCGCGAGCAGTACTTC. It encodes CASSQDRGGGREQYF.

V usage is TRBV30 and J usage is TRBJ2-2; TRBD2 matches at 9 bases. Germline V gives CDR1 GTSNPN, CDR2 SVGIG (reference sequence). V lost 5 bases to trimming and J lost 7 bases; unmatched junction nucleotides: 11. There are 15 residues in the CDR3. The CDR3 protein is CAWGLIAGVGGELFF. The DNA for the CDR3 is TGTGCCTGGGGACTTATAGCGGGAGTGGGCGGGGAGCTGTTTTTT.

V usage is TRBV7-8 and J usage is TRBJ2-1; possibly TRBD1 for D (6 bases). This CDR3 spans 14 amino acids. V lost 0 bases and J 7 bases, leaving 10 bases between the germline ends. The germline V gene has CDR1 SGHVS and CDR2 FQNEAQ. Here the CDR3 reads CASSLATGWNEQFF. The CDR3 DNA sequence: TGTGCCAGCAGCTTAGCCACAGGGTGGAATGAGCAGTTCTTC.

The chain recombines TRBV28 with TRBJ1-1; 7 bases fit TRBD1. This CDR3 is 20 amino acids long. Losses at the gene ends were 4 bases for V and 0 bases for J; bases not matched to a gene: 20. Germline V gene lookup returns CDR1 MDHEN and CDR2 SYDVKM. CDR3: CASSSPLSVGNRGMNTEAFF. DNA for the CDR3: TGTGCCAGCAGTTCTCCTCTCAGCGTTGGCAACAGGGGAATGAACACTGAAGCTTTCTTT.

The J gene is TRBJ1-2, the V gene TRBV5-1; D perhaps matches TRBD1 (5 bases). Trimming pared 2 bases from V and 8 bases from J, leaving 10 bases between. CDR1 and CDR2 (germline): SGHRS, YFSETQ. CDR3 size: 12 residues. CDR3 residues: CASSFQGEGYTF. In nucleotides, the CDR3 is TGCGCCAGCAGCTTTCAGGGTGAAGGCTACACCTTC. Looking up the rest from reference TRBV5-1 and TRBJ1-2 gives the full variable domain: KAGVTQTPRYLIKTRGQQVTLSCSPISGHRSVSWYQQTPGQGLQFLFEYFSETQRNKGNFPGRFSGRQFSNSRSEMNVSTLELGDSALYLCASSFQGEGYTFGSGTRLTVV.

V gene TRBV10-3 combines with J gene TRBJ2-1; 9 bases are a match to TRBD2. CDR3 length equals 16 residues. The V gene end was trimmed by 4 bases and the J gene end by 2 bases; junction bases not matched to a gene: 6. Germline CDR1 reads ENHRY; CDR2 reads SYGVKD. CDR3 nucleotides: TGTGCCATCAGTGCCAAGGAGCGGGAGGCCTACAATGAGCAGTTCTTC. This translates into CAISAKEREAYNEQFF.

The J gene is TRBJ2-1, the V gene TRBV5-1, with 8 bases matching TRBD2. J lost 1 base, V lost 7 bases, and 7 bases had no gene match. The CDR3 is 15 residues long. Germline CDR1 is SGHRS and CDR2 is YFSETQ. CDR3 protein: CASEVAGGSYNEQFF. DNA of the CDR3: TGCGCCAGCGAGGTGGCGGGAGGTTCCTACAATGAGCAGTTCTTC.

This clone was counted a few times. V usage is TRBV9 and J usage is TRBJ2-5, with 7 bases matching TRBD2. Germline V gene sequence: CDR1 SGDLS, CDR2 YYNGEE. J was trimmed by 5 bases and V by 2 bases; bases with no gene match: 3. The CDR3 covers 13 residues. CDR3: CASSVGLVETQYF. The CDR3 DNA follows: TGTGCCAGCAGCGTCGGACTAGTGGAGACCCAGTACTTC. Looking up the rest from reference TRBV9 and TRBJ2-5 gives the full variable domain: DSGVTQTPKHLITATGQRVTLRCSPRSGDLSVYWYQQSLDQGLQFLIQYYNGEERAKGNILERFSAQQFPDLHSELNLSSLELGDSALYFCASSVGLVETQYFGPGTRLLVL.

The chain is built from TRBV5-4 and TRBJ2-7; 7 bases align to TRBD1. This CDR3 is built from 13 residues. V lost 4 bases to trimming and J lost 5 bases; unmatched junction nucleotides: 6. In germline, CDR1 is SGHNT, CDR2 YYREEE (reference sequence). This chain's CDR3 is CASSLTGSNEQYF. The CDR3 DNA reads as TGTGCCAGCAGCCTGACAGGGTCCAACGAGCAGTACTTC.

The DNA of the CDR3 is TGTGCCAGCAGCAGACAGGGGCTAAACTATGGCTACACCTTC. Translation: CASSRQGLNYGYTF. The chain carries TRBV7-2 and TRBJ1-2, with 8 bases matching TRBD1. V gave up 5 bases and J gave up 2 bases; unmatched junction bases: 4. Germline assignment: CDR1 SGHTA and CDR2 FQGNSA. This CDR3 comprises 14 residues.

In DNA form, the CDR3 reads TGCAGCGTTGGGGACAGGGGGACTGGAAACACCATATATTTT. This gives the protein CSVGDRGTGNTIYF. This sequence joins TRBV29-1 and TRBJ1-3; the match to TRBD1 covers 11 bases. J gave up 2 bases and V 4 bases, and 1 base lay outside the gene matches. The CDR3 is made up of 14 amino acids. Germline lookup yields CDR1 SQVTM and CDR2 ANQGSEA.

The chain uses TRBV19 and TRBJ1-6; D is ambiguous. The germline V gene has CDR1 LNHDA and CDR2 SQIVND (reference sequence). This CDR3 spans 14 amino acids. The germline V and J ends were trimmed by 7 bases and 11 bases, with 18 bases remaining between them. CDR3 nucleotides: TGTGCCAGTACCAATTTGGCCTCAATAACACCCCTCCACTTT. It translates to CASTNLASITPLHF.

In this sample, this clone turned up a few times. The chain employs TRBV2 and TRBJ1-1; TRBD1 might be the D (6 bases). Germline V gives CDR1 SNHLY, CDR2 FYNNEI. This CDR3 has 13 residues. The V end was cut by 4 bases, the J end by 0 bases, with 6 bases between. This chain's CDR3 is CASSGTVNTEAFF. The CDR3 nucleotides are TGTGCCAGCAGTGGGACAGTGAACACTGAAGCTTTCTTT.

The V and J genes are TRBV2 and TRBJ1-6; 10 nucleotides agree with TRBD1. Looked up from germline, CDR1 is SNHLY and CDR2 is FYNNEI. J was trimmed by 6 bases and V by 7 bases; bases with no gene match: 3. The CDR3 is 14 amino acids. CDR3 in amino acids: CASKGQGSNSPLHF. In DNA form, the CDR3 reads TGTGCCAGCAAGGGACAGGGGTCTAATTCACCCCTCCACTTT.